This TCR beta chain is drawn from a study of blood T cell repertoires in COVID-19. About the research overall: Specimens from acute and convalescent COVID-19 originated in the United States, Italy and Spain.

Using immunoSEQ multiplex PCR, the repertoire was profiled, and TCRdb retains in-frame clones only, with some absent. This table has 200,000 to 300,000 clones, nearly 85% appearing once. The length of the CDR3 is 11 residues. The germline V gene encodes CDR1 SNHLY and CDR2 FYNNEI. The V gene lost 7 bases and the J gene lost 7 bases, with 8 bases spanning the gap. The sequence came from a human donor in a cohort sampled during active COVID-19. Material for sequencing was peripheral blood. The chain is built from TRBV2 and TRBJ2-1; weak D call: TRBD1 (5 bases). This CDR3 is CASIRANEQFF. In DNA form, the CDR3 reads TGTGCCAGCATCAGGGCGAATGAGCAGTTCTTC.